In this sample, the clone carrying this T cell receptor beta chain turned up once. Its antigen is not known. TCRdb reanalysed the RT-PCR reads using MiXCR and keeps one entry per CDR3 protein. This table holds about 780,000 distinct CDR3 sequences, around 18% found once. This record belongs to a study of response to subunit inactivated influenza vaccine. General study points: With each seasonal influenza vaccination, the authors suggested, few new T cells are recruited.

CDR3 length: 14 residues. Trimming shortened V by 6 bases and J by 2 bases, and 13 bases separated the two germline ends. Per the germline V gene, CDR1 is SQVTM and CDR2 is ANQGSEA. V gene TRBV29-1 combines with J gene TRBJ2-2; TRBD2 is a possible D gene (6 bases). Sequencing used PBMCs from blood, obtained 5 to 6 days after vaccination. This TCR derives from a man aged 45-65 years who received an inactivated influenza vaccine. The CDR3 region has the DNA TGCAGCGTGCTCCCGGGGGTTAACACCGGGGAGCTGTTTTTT. Amino acid sequence: CSVLPGVNTGELFF.